These 12 T cell receptor beta chains originate from one sample sequenced in a study of cytomegalovirus exposure and HLA in healthy donors. The PCR had 60 Vbeta and 13 Jbeta primers. Data came from immunoSEQ multiplex PCR; TCRdb stores just in-frame clones and leaves some out. The repertoire holds roughly 110,000 clones, with about 74% as singletons. Material: PBMCs. The receptors come from a woman between 40 and 50 years old in good health and CMV-seropositive.

This clone was detected only a few times. This chain uses TRBV10-3 with TRBJ1-1, with 8 bases matching TRBD1. In germline, CDR1 is ENHRY, CDR2 SYGVKD. The length of the CDR3 is 13 residues. CDR3: CAQSKQGDTEAFF. The CDR3 coding sequence is TGTGCTCAATCAAAACAGGGGGACACTGAAGCTTTCTTT.

The V and J genes are TRBV4-2 and TRBJ1-5; the D is unclear. V was shortened by 0 bases and J by 3 bases, with 9 bases between the two germline ends. Germline values: CDR1 LGHNA, CDR2 YNFKEQ. This CDR3 is 15 amino acids long. Here the CDR3 reads CASSQESGVNQPQHF. The DNA for the CDR3 is TGTGCCAGCAGCCAAGAGTCCGGGGTCAATCAGCCCCAGCATTTT.

The V and J genes are TRBV5-6 and TRBJ1-2, with D unclear. The V gene's germline CDR1 is SGHDT and CDR2 YYEEEE. Trimming stripped 5 bases from V and 0 bases from J, with 17 bases between. The CDR3 runs to 16 residues. The CDR3 bases are TGTGCCAGCAGACCCTGGGGAGTGCTAGCTAACTATGGCTACACCTTC. Residues: CASRPWGVLANYGYTF. Looking up the rest from reference TRBV5-6 and TRBJ1-2 gives the full variable domain: DAGVTQSPTHLIKTRGQQVTLRCSPKSGHDTVSWYQQALGQGPQFIFQYYEEEERQRGNFPDRFSGHQFPNYSSELNVNALLLGDSALYLCASRPWGVLANYGYTFGSGTRLTVV.

This clone was counted between two and nine times. The chain has TRBV30 and TRBJ1-2; D possibly corresponds to TRBD1 (5 bases). Germline loops: CDR1 GTSNPN, CDR2 SVGIG (reference sequence). Trimming pared 2 bases from V and 4 bases from J, leaving 17 bases between. The CDR3 loop spans 15 amino acids. CDR3 coding DNA: TGTGCCTGGAGTCCGGTACCTCCAGGGTCCTATGGCTACACCTTC. This gives the protein CAWSPVPPGSYGYTF.

The CDR3 sequence is CASRPLAGGLNTGELFF. The CDR3 DNA reads TGTGCCAGCAGACCACTAGCGGGGGGCCTGAACACCGGGGAGCTGTTTTTT. The genes are TRBV7-2 and TRBJ2-2, with 12 bases that match TRBD2. Losses at the gene ends were 6 bases for V and 1 base for J; bases not matched to a gene: 6. The CDR3 is 17 amino acids. Germline lookup yields CDR1 SGHTA and CDR2 FQGNSA.

V gene TRBV29-1 combines with J gene TRBJ1-5, with TRBD1 matching 8 bases. The CDR3 sequence is 13 residues long. The V gene's germline CDR1 is SQVTM and CDR2 ANQGSEA. Unmatched junction bases numbered 7, after V lost 6 bases and J lost 6 bases. DNA for the CDR3: TGCAGCGTCGACGGACAGGGCGGTCAGCCCCAGCATTTT. The encoded protein is CSVDGQGGQPQHF.

This chain links TRBV4-1 with TRBJ2-3; 10 bases align to TRBD1. Germline V CDR1 and CDR2: MGHRA, YSYEKL. CDR3 length: 16 amino acids. The V gene end was trimmed by 4 bases and the J gene end by 1 base; junction bases not matched to a gene: 5. The CDR3 region has the DNA TGCGCCAGCAGCCGATACGGGACAGGGGGCACAGATACGCAGTATTTT. Protein product: CASSRYGTGGTDTQYF.

The rearrangement uses TRBV5-1 and TRBJ2-5; TRBD1 aligns across 7 bases. Per germline, CDR1 SGHRS and CDR2 YFSETQ. The CDR3 has 13 amino acids. Germline trimming cut 6 bases from V and 5 bases from J; bases unmatched to any gene: 7. CDR3 DNA: TGCGCCAGCACCCAGGGGGTAGGGGAGACCCAGTACTTC. Protein sequence: CASTQGVGETQYF.

The chain links TRBV7-9 to TRBJ1-4; the D is unclear. This CDR3 has 16 residues. From germline, CDR1 is SEHNR and CDR2 FQNEAQ (reference sequence). Between the trimmed V and J ends, which lost 3 bases and 8 bases, there was a span of 19 bases. The CDR3 spells CASSLESAASTEKLFF. For the CDR3, the DNA is TGTGCCAGCAGCTTGGAGTCGGCCGCCTCAACGGAAAAACTGTTTTTT.

J is TRBJ1-4 and V is TRBV30; weak D call: TRBD1 (6 bases). This CDR3 spans 13 amino acids. The germline CDR1 and CDR2 sequences are GTSNPN and SVGIG (reference sequence). CDR3 in DNA: TGTGCATACCAACAGGGCCCTAATGAAAAACTGTTTTTT. This encodes CAYQQGPNEKLFF.

The gene calls are TRBV2 and TRBJ1-2; maybe TRBD1 (5 bases). The V gene's germline CDR1 is SNHLY and CDR2 FYNNEI. This CDR3 spans 15 amino acids. With 6 bases removed from V and 2 bases from J, the gap between germline ends came to 16 bases. Written as DNA, the CDR3 is TGTGCCAGCAGCCCCTCTCTGGGGGGGAACTATGGCTACACCTTC. This encodes CASSPSLGGNYGYTF.

The rearrangement links TRBV7-9 to TRBJ1-1, with TRBD1 identical over 7 bases. V lost 4 bases and J lost 5; bases outside the gene matches: 7. The CDR3 contains 14 residues. CDR1 and CDR2 (germline): SEHNR, FQNEAQ (reference sequence). CDR3 nucleotides: TGTGCCAGCAGCTCCGACAGGGTGAGGACTGAAGCTTTCTTT. Its translation: CASSSDRVRTEAFF.